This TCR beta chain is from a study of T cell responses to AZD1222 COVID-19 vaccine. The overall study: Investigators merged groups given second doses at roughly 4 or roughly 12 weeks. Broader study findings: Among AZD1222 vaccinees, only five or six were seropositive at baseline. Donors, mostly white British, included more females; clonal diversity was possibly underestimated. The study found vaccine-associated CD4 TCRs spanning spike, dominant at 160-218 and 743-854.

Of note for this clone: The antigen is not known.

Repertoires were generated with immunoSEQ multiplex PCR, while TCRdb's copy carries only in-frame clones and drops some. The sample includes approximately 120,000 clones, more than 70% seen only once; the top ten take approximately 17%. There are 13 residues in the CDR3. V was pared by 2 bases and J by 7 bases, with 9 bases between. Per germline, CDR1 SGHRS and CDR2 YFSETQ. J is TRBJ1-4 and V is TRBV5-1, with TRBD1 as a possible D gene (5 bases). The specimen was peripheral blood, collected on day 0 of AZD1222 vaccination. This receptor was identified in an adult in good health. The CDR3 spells CASSFLGGEKLFF. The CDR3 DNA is TGCGCCAGCAGCTTCCTGGGGGGTGAAAAACTGTTTTTT.